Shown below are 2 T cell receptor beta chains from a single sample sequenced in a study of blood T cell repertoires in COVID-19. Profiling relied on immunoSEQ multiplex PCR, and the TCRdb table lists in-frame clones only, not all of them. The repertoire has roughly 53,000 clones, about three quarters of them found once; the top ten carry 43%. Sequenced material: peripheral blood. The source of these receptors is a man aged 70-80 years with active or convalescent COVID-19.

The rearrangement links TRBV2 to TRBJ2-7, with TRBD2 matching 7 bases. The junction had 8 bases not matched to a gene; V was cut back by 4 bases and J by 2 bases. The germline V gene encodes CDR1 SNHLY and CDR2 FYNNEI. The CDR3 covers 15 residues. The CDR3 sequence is CASSAPRGGAYEQYF. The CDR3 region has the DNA TGTGCCAGCAGTGCCCCCCGGGGAGGGGCCTACGAGCAGTACTTC.

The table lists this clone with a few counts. CDR3 sequence: CASRQDRGPGYTF. In DNA, the CDR3 is TGTGCCAGCAGGCAGGACAGGGGGCCTGGCTACACCTTC. V and J are TRBV2 and TRBJ1-2, with 11 positions matching TRBD1. Germline V gene lookup returns CDR1 SNHLY and CDR2 FYNNEI. Losses at the gene ends were 6 bases for V and 7 bases for J; bases not matched to a gene: 4. The length of the CDR3 is 13 residues.